Presented here are 3 T cell receptor beta chains from one specimen sequenced in a study of stem cell transplantation in POMP-related autoinflammatory disease. Sequencing used immunoSEQ multiplex PCR; TCRdb keeps in-frame clones, though not all of them. The sample contains some 29,000 clones, approximately 86% of which appear only once. Sequenced here: CD4+ T cells from PBMCs, sampled before stem cell transplantation. The receptors shown here come from a human donor with POMP-related autoinflammation and immune dysregulation (PRAID).

The chain uses TRBV7-2 and TRBJ2-3; 9 nucleotides agree with TRBD2. Germline assignment: CDR1 SGHTA and CDR2 FQGNSA. CDR3 length: 15 amino acids. The J segment lost 6 bases and the V segment lost 3 bases, leaving 7 bases of the junction unmatched. CDR3 amino acids: CASSLLAGKGDTQYF. As DNA, the CDR3 is TGTGCCAGCAGCTTGCTAGCGGGGAAGGGGGATACGCAGTATTTT.

This clone was seen only a few times. The chain has TRBV5-1 and TRBJ1-2; 10 nucleotides agree with TRBD1. This CDR3 has 16 amino acids. The germline gives CDR1 SGHRS, CDR2 YFSETQ. J gave up 7 bases and V 0 bases, and 9 bases lay outside the gene matches. CDR3: CASSLDESGTGAGYTF. The CDR3 DNA reads TGCGCCAGCAGCTTGGACGAATCCGGGACAGGGGCTGGCTACACCTTC.

The V gene is TRBV6-1, the J gene TRBJ2-7, with D possibly matching TRBD1 (6 bases). The CDR3 has 13 amino acids. Trimming took 7 bases from V and 3 from J, leaving 13 bases between them. The V gene's germline CDR1 is MNHNS and CDR2 SASEGT. The CDR3 is CASIRRGGYEQYF. Written as DNA, the CDR3 is TGTGCCAGCATTCGCAGGGGTGGCTACGAGCAGTACTTC.